One T cell receptor beta chain is described in this entry. Antigen specificity is unknown. Repertoires were generated with immunoSEQ multiplex PCR, while TCRdb's copy carries only in-frame clones and drops some. The repertoire holds about 21,000 clones, with about 85% as singletons. The CDR3 sequence is 13 residues long. Per the germline V gene, CDR1 is MNHEY and CDR2 is SMNVEV (reference sequence). Trimming cost V 8 bases and J 3 bases, with 13 bases left between them. The data stem from a study of T cells in localized non-small cell lung cancer. Findings and caveats of the study: The appearance of a median about 60 of the top 100 tumor clones was seen in adjacent lung. The study found T cell clonality highest in uninvolved adjacent lung, above tumor. Higher blood T cell density tracked longer overall survival. Since sequencing was restricted to only one region of the tumor, intratumor heterogeneity remains a possibility.

The sequence was obtained from a woman aged 35 to 70 with stage II squamous cell lung carcinoma. This specimen consisted of PBMCs, obtained before any cancer treatment. V usage is TRBV27 and J usage is TRBJ1-1; TRBD1 might be the D (5 bases). The CDR3 coding sequence is TGTGCCAGCGTGGGTCTGGGGGACACTGAAGCTTTCTTT. This gives the protein CASVGLGDTEAFF.